These 30 T cell receptor beta chains originate from one sample sequenced in a study of technical replicates of blood from a handful of donors. The method was immunoSEQ multiplex PCR; TCRdb's version includes in-frame clones alone and lacks a portion of them. The profile shows approximately 70,000 clones, roughly 98% of them singletons. The sequencing input was T cells isolated from PBMCs. Source of these receptors: a human donor in good health.

The V and J genes are TRBV27 and TRBJ1-5; the match to TRBD1 covers 8 bases. The CDR3 length is 16 residues. Germline trimming cut 5 bases from V and 6 bases from J; bases unmatched to any gene: 12. Germline assignment: CDR1 MNHEY and CDR2 SMNVEV (reference sequence). The chain's CDR3 is CASSPVPGQGGQPQHF. CDR3 nucleotide sequence: TGTGCCAGCAGTCCAGTCCCAGGACAGGGCGGTCAGCCCCAGCATTTT.

V usage is TRBV28 and J usage is TRBJ1-5; D not certain. The germline V gene has CDR1 MDHEN and CDR2 SYDVKM. The V end lost 1 base, the J end lost 5 bases, and 3 bases lay between the germline ends. CDR3 length: 12 residues. The CDR3 reads CASSLSYQPQHF. The CDR3 DNA is TGTGCCAGCAGTTTATCCTATCAGCCCCAGCATTTT.

This clone has a single count. The chain employs TRBV7-9 and TRBJ1-2; 7 bases fit TRBD1. V trimming: 3 bases; J trimming: 8 bases; junction bases outside the gene matches: 3. This CDR3 contains 12 residues. Germline-derived CDR1 and CDR2 are SEHNR and FQNEAQ (reference sequence). In nucleotides, the CDR3 is TGTGCCAGCAGCTTTACAGGGGACGGCTACACCTTC. Translation gives CASSFTGDGYTF. Based on the CDR3 plus reference TRBV7-9 and TRBJ1-2, the full variable domain is DTGVSQNPRHKITKRGQNVTFRCDPISEHNRLYWYRQTLGQGPEFLTYFQNEAQLEKSRLLSDRFSAERPKGSFSTLEIQRTEQGDSAMYLCASSFTGDGYTFGSGTRLTVV.

The J gene is TRBJ2-5, the V gene TRBV4-2; 8 bases agree with TRBD2. The CDR3 totals 15 residues. The V and J ends lost 4 bases and 5 bases, in that order; junction bases with no gene match: 9. Germline loops: CDR1 LGHNA, CDR2 YNFKEQ. The CDR3 loop reads CASSLDFGGAETQYF. CDR3 nucleotides: TGTGCCAGCAGCCTCGACTTCGGGGGGGCGGAGACCCAGTACTTC.

The chain is built from TRBV2 and TRBJ1-1; 7 bases match TRBD1. Germline trimming cut 3 bases from V and 8 bases from J; bases unmatched to any gene: 3. This CDR3 contains 12 residues. The V gene's germline CDR1 is SNHLY and CDR2 FYNNEI. DNA for the CDR3: TGTGCCAGCAGTGACGAGGGGGCCGAAGCTTTCTTT. It codes for CASSDEGAEAFF.

The CDR3 nucleotides are TGTGCCAGCAGTTTATCGGCAGGGAACACTGAAGCTTTCTTT. It codes for CASSLSAGNTEAFF. V usage is TRBV27 and J usage is TRBJ1-1; no reliable D call. Trimming cost V 0 bases and J 1 base, with 6 bases left between them. This CDR3 contains 14 residues. Germline V gene data show CDR1 as MNHEY and CDR2 as SMNVEV (reference sequence).

J is TRBJ2-7 and V is TRBV5-6; TRBD1 agrees at 7 bases. With 4 bases clipped from V and 3 bases from J, the junction kept 22 bases outside the gene matches. In germline, CDR1 is SGHDT, CDR2 YYEEEE. The CDR3 is 19 amino acids. The CDR3 protein is CASSDNPGQPSLKVYEQYF. CDR3 nucleotides: TGTGCCAGCAGCGATAATCCGGGACAGCCGTCTTTGAAGGTCTACGAGCAGTACTTC. The whole variable domain, remainder taken from reference TRBV5-6 and TRBJ2-7, is DAGVTQSPTHLIKTRGQQVTLRCSPKSGHDTVSWYQQALGQGPQFIFQYYEEEERQRGNFPDRFSGHQFPNYSSELNVNALLLGDSALYLCASSDNPGQPSLKVYEQYFGPGTRLTVT.

This chain joins TRBV5-1 and TRBJ2-3; possible D gene TRBD1, 6 bases. Looked up from germline, CDR1 is SGHRS and CDR2 is YFSETQ. Trimming took off 3 bases at V and 4 bases at J, with 15 bases between the two ends. CDR3 length equals 15 residues. CDR3 sequence: CASSSDQGFPDTQYF. The CDR3 DNA reads TGCGCCAGCAGCTCGGACCAGGGGTTCCCAGATACGCAGTATTTT. Based on the CDR3 plus reference TRBV5-1 and TRBJ2-3, the full variable domain is KAGVTQTPRYLIKTRGQQVTLSCSPISGHRSVSWYQQTPGQGLQFLFEYFSETQRNKGNFPGRFSGRQFSNSRSEMNVSTLELGDSALYLCASSSDQGFPDTQYFGPGTRLTVL.

The chain uses TRBV19 and TRBJ1-1, with D unclear. This CDR3 has 16 amino acids. The V gene lost 1 base and the J gene lost 6 bases, with 18 bases spanning the gap. Germline CDR1 reads LNHDA; CDR2 reads SQIVND (reference sequence). CDR3 sequence reads: CASSIGEEVIDPEAFF. CDR3 DNA sequence: TGTGCCAGTAGTATAGGGGAGGAGGTGATCGACCCTGAAGCTTTCTTT.

The chain uses TRBV5-5 and TRBJ2-2, with 11 bases aligning to TRBD1. The germline V gene has CDR1 SGHKS and CDR2 YYEKEE (reference sequence). The length of the CDR3 is 16 residues. Losses at the gene ends were 4 bases for V and 6 bases for J; bases not matched to a gene: 8. The CDR3, as DNA: TGTGCCAGCAGCCGGTCGGACAGGGGGCTATCCGGGGAGCTGTTTTTT. It yields the protein CASSRSDRGLSGELFF.

This clone was found once. The V and J genes are TRBV27 and TRBJ1-5; a weak D match, TRBD1 (5 bases). CDR1 MNHEY and CDR2 SMNVEV come from the germline V gene (reference sequence). Between the trimmed V and J ends, which lost 8 bases and 5 bases, there was a span of 13 bases. The CDR3 extends over 13 amino acids. This chain's CDR3 is CASSPSGDQPQHF. CDR3 DNA sequence: TGTGCCAGCTCACCGTCGGGGGATCAGCCCCAGCATTTT.

The chain joins TRBV7-9 to TRBJ1-5; no firm D call. Germline CDR1 and CDR2: SEHNR and FQNEAQ (reference sequence). The V gene lost 4 bases and the J gene lost 5 bases, with 6 bases spanning the gap. There are 12 residues in the CDR3. CDR3 in DNA: TGTGCCAGCAGCTCGTTCGATCAGCCCCAGCATTTT. It yields the protein CASSSFDQPQHF.

J is TRBJ2-1 and V is TRBV7-9, with 7 nucleotides matching TRBD2. V was pared by 5 bases and J by 6 bases, with 13 bases of the junction left unmatched. The CDR3 length is 16 residues. Looked up from germline, CDR1 is SEHNR and CDR2 is FQNEAQ (reference sequence). Here the CDR3 reads CASSPWPGLLSNEQFF. The CDR3 coding sequence is TGTGCCAGCAGCCCCTGGCCGGGACTACTAAGCAATGAGCAGTTCTTC.

The CDR3 protein is CASSPGQGIYNEQFF. CDR3 sequence (DNA): TGTGCCAGTAGTCCCGGACAGGGGATATACAATGAGCAGTTCTTC. The chain is built from TRBV19 and TRBJ2-1; 9 nucleotides agree with TRBD1. Germline V CDR1 and CDR2: LNHDA, SQIVND (reference sequence). V shed 5 bases and J 4 bases; nucleotides not matched to a gene: 6. CDR3 size: 15 residues.

This clone was detected only once. The V call is TRBV30, the J call TRBJ1-1, with TRBD1 matching 9 bases. In germline, CDR1 is GTSNPN, CDR2 SVGIG (reference sequence). The CDR3 length is 14 residues. V lost 0 bases and J lost 2; bases outside the gene matches: 1. This CDR3 is CAWSVQGANTEAFF. The CDR3 coding sequence is TGTGCCTGGAGTGTACAGGGGGCTAACACTGAAGCTTTCTTT.

The V gene is TRBV6-1, the J gene TRBJ2-7; D is ambiguous. This CDR3 comprises 12 residues. Germline CDR1 MNHNS, CDR2 SASEGT. V was clipped by 7 bases and J by 1 base, with 8 bases between them. The CDR3 DNA reads TGTGCCAGCACTAAAGATTCCTACGAGCAGTACTTC. Its translation: CASTKDSYEQYF.

The rearrangement uses TRBV12-5 and TRBJ1-1; D gene ambiguous. This CDR3 is built from 15 residues. Trimming took off 6 bases at V and 4 bases at J, with 18 bases between the two ends. CDR1 and CDR2 (germline): LGHNT, FRNRAP. CDR3 DNA: TGTGCTAGTGGCCAAGGACTCACTCGGGGCACTGAAGCTTTCTTT. Translated, it gives CASGQGLTRGTEAFF.

The genes are TRBV29-1 and TRBJ2-1; 7 positions match TRBD2. The germline V gene has CDR1 SQVTM and CDR2 ANQGSEA. The CDR3 extends over 18 amino acids. Trimming at V came to 2 bases and at J to 5 bases, leaving 18 bases not matched to a gene. The CDR3 DNA reads as TGCAGCGTTGAAAGGTCCGGGCTAGCGGCCATTGGCCACAATGAGCAGTTCTTC. This codes for CSVERSGLAAIGHNEQFF.

A remark on this clone: Relative to the germline gene, one junction end is altered; a read error may explain this. The genes are TRBV20-1 and TRBJ2-2; a weak D match, TRBD1 (6 bases). Germline lookup yields CDR1 DFQATT and CDR2 SNEGSKA (reference sequence). This CDR3 has 11 residues. The CDR3 loop reads CSAGGPGELFF. DNA of the CDR3: TGCAGTGCTGGGGGCCCCGGAGAGCTGTTTTTT.

The CDR3 DNA sequence: TGTGCCAGCAGCACCGACAGGTACACTGAAGCTTTCTTT. It is translated as CASSTDRYTEAFF. The rearrangement joins TRBV6-5 to TRBJ1-1; D possibly corresponds to TRBD1 (6 bases). There are 13 residues in the CDR3. CDR1 is MNHEY and CDR2 is SVGAGI in the germline V gene. The V end lost 6 bases, the J end lost 3 bases, and 11 bases lay between the germline ends.

The CDR3 DNA reads TGTGCCATCAGTGACCCGGACAGGGCGAATTCACCCCTCCACTTT. This sequence encodes CAISDPDRANSPLHF. The chain employs TRBV10-3 and TRBJ1-6, with 8 nucleotides matching TRBD1. J was trimmed by 7 bases and V by 3 bases; bases with no gene match: 5. Germline V lookup: CDR1 ENHRY, CDR2 SYGVKD. The CDR3 has 15 residues.

The V and J genes are TRBV28 and TRBJ2-2; D is possibly TRBD2 (6 bases). Between the trimmed V and J ends, which lost 5 bases and 4 bases, there was a span of 11 bases. This CDR3 is built from 14 residues. The germline V gene encodes CDR1 MDHEN and CDR2 SYDVKM. The CDR3 region is CASSARRVTGELFF. CDR3 in DNA: TGTGCCAGCAGTGCACGGAGGGTCACCGGGGAGCTGTTTTTT.

V and J are TRBV5-4 and TRBJ2-7; 11 bases are shared with TRBD2. Germline lookup yields CDR1 SGHNT and CDR2 YYREEE (reference sequence). The V and J ends lost 4 bases and 4 bases, in that order; junction bases with no gene match: 4. CDR3 length: 14 residues. The CDR3 loop reads CASSGGLADYEQYF. CDR3 coding DNA: TGTGCCAGCAGCGGGGGACTAGCGGATTACGAGCAGTACTTC.

This rearrangement joins TRBV19 to TRBJ1-4; D is possibly TRBD1 (6 bases). Germline CDR1 is LNHDA and CDR2 is SQIVND (reference sequence). V lost 6 bases, J lost 5 bases, and 16 bases lay in between. This CDR3 is 15 amino acids long. CDR3 DNA sequence: TGTGCCAGTAGCCCACGGAACAGGGTAAATGAAAAACTGTTTTTT. It translates to CASSPRNRVNEKLFF.

The V and J genes are TRBV7-9 and TRBJ2-6; no clear D. V gave up 1 base and J gave up 0 bases, with 7 bases separating them. The CDR3 has 16 amino acids. Germline V gene lookup returns CDR1 SEHNR and CDR2 FQNEAQ (reference sequence). As DNA, the CDR3 is TGTGCCAGCAGCTTAGAAGCGTTCTCTGGGGCCAACGTCCTGACTTTC. Its protein is CASSLEAFSGANVLTF.

This chain connects TRBV5-5 to TRBJ1-1, with a weak D call TRBD1 (6 bases). Trimming took 1 base from V and 5 from J, leaving 18 bases between them. Germline V CDR1 and CDR2: SGHKS, YYEKEE (reference sequence). This CDR3 region has 16 residues. The CDR3 protein is CASSLPVGGRWTEAFF. CDR3 in DNA: TGTGCCAGCAGCTTGCCTGTGGGGGGGCGGTGGACTGAAGCTTTCTTT.

A single count supports this clone. J is TRBJ1-2 and V is TRBV7-8; D call uncertain. This CDR3 comprises 16 residues. Germline-derived CDR1 and CDR2 are SGHVS and FQNEAQ. V lost 1 base and J lost 4, with 16 bases in between. The CDR3 region is CASSLGPHGVSYGYTF. CDR3 in DNA: TGTGCCAGCAGCTTAGGGCCCCACGGGGTCTCCTATGGCTACACCTTC.

The V gene is TRBV11-1, the J gene TRBJ2-5; D possibly corresponds to TRBD1 (6 bases). Germline CDR1 is SGHAT and CDR2 is FQDESV (reference sequence). Deletions cut 4 bases from V and 4 bases from J, with 10 bases between. This CDR3 comprises 13 residues. CDR3 residues: CASSSRGRETQYF. The CDR3 DNA sequence: TGTGCCAGCAGCTCCAGGGGACGAGAGACCCAGTACTTC.

The gene calls are TRBV5-4 and TRBJ1-1, with D uncertain. Germline V gives CDR1 SGHNT, CDR2 YYREEE (reference sequence). V was clipped by 1 base and J by 3 bases, with 10 bases between them. The CDR3 runs to 14 residues. CDR3 sequence (DNA): TGTGCCAGCAGCTTGAGCGGACGGTACACTGAAGCTTTCTTT. Translation: CASSLSGRYTEAFF.

The chain couples TRBV6-4 to TRBJ2-3, with D tentatively TRBD2 (6 bases). The CDR3 length is 17 residues. The V gene lost 0 bases and the J gene lost 4 bases, with 17 bases spanning the gap. Per germline, CDR1 MRHNA and CDR2 SNTAGT. CDR3 sequence (DNA): TGTGCCAGCAGTGACTCTACGTCAAGCGGCGGGGCAGATACGCAGTATTTT. Translated, it gives CASSDSTSSGGADTQYF.